This entry describes one T cell receptor beta chain. Its cognate antigen has yet to be identified. No much larger clonotype is one base removed from it; base qualities were not supplied. This record belongs to a study of identical twins listed by TCRdb under 2016. As for the study more broadly: The study deep-sequenced TCR alpha and beta repertoires from monozygotic twins, unrelated adults of various ages and cord blood to test whether fetal clonotypes persist. To rule out contamination, the twin experiments were replicated at different times with different library preparation protocols.

V is clipped by 6 bases and J by 1 base, and the sequence between their germline boundaries is 15 bases long. Sequences MNHNS (CDR1) and SASEGT (CDR2) are obtained from the germline V gene. Counted from cysteine to phenylalanine, this CDR3 has 15 amino acids. Here the CDR3 DNA is all that survives: 45 bases in frame from base 1. Every donor in the study was a healthy Caucasian. The twin cohort consisted of three pairs of female monozygotic twins, all aged roughly 18 to 30 years. CD4+ and CD8+ T cell populations were isolated with positive isolation kits from Invitrogen. What the research found in general, with its limitations: A weaker excess of twin sharing was found in beta out-of-frame sequences because the signal-to-noise ratio was lowered by fewer shared sequences. Compared with coincidental sharing between unrelated individuals, out-of-frame TCR alpha sequences shared between twins had an excess of sequences with low generation probability. Because the same donors could not be followed over many years, the conclusions depended on cross-sectional statistical analysis. Abundant cord blood beta clonotypes carried fewer insertions; young adult naive repertoires showed a weaker similar trend, while memory repertoires showed none. Zero-insertion analyses could be partly confounded by invariant T cells such as MAIT and iNKT, though diverse VJ usage argued against such confounding for most clonotypes. In monozygotic twins, recombination models systematically underestimated out-of-frame TCR alpha sharing, but the models matched the sharing seen between unrelated individuals.

The receptor library was made with 5' RACE. The reads were generated on an Illumina HiSeq 2000. Template switching added a universal primer binding site, and the final cDNA carried a unique molecular identifier that allowed TCR cDNA molecules to be counted accurately. Specific primers in the conserved constant-segment region were used to synthesize first-strand cDNA for the TCR alpha and beta chains. To control for contamination, every cDNA library carried two barcodes: a SMART-Mk sample barcode plus Illumina barcodes. TruSeq adapter sequences and Illumina sample barcodes were added in two successive PCR steps. The TCR alpha and beta cDNA libraries were sequenced on the Illumina HiSeq platform using custom primers. In the source study's methods: Unique molecular identifiers were extracted from raw reads with MiGEC, and CDR3 positions were determined with MiXCR. For each individual, recombination models were inferred using an EM algorithm with the repgenHMM and IGoR tools. Shared clonotype analysis was performed with the tcR package in R, normalizing sharing by the product of cloneset sizes. To study raw recombination free of thymic and clonal selection effects, out-of-frame nonproductive sequences were analyzed. TCRdb ran its own pipeline on the public reads, namely fastp trimming at Q25 and MiXCR clone calling, and kept in-frame beta chains. Merged by CDR3 protein, the rows form single entries marked with the most common genes and DNA. TCRdb's processing, not the authors' own work, is the source of the V and J calls. The sample yields 510,000 or so distinct CDR3 sequences; around 15% were counted once. The ten biggest clones cover roughly 0.46% of the sample.

This same sample was also taken into another study, of yellow fever vaccine responses in identical twins. That second report states: According to the authors, the vaccine-induced T cell response in identical twins seemed to be partly convergent and partly specific to each individual. In the study, vaccine-responding T cell clones were precisely tracked in identical twins.

The sequence links TRBV6-1 to TRBJ1-2; no D gene call is confident. The receptor was isolated from a woman aged 18-35 years in good health. Sequencing input: CD4+ T cells sorted from blood. CDR3 sequence: CASSLYAGSNYGYTF. The nucleotides are TGTGCCAGCAGCCTCTACGCTGGCAGTAACTATGGCTACACCTTC.